This T cell receptor beta chain was sequenced in a study of blood T cell repertoires in COVID-19. Study details: Italy, Spain and the United States were the sources of the convalescent and acute COVID-19 samples. PBMCs, B-cell-depleted T cells, or T cells provided the cDNA or gDNA that made up the material.

Authors' processing steps: Reference gene primer amplification yielded estimated nucleated cell counts. Sequenced by immunoSEQ multiplex PCR; TCRdb stores in-frame clones only, minus some. V and J calls and clone size are given by that table; D and trimming were obtained from the DNA. The sample includes 250,000 to 350,000 clones, about 88% of them seen just once. CDR3 size: 15 residues. CDR1 and CDR2 from the germline V gene are KGHSH and LQKENI. Trimming cost V 2 bases and J 0 bases, with 8 bases left between them. Seattle enrolled patients during active infection and tracked them longitudinally. The sample taken for sequencing was peripheral blood. The chain is built from TRBV18 and TRBJ1-5; no reliable D call. The TCR originated in a woman aged 30 to 39 with COVID-19, enrolled during active disease. The CDR3 DNA reads as TGTGCCAGCTCACCAATCGGGAATAGCAATCAGCCCCAGCATTTT. Translation: CASSPIGNSNQPQHF.